This entry is about one T cell receptor (beta chain). What it recognizes is unknown. The record originates from a study of cytomegalovirus exposure and HLA in healthy donors. Overall study: Prior work identified some 120 million unique TCR beta sequences in 190 million or so T cells. Findings and limits, study-wide: For most TCR sequences rarity was the rule, although some public TCRs occurred in many donors.

The PCR contained 60 Vbeta and 13 Jbeta primers. The protocol was immunoSEQ multiplex PCR, while the TCRdb copy is restricted to in-frame clones and leaves out a portion. The table records approximately 150,000 clones, roughly 80% of them present only once. The ends were cut back, 2 bases at V and 3 bases at J, with 7 bases in the middle. CDR1 is LNHNV and CDR2 is YYDKDF in the germline V gene (reference sequence). The CDR3 has 14 residues. Sequencing was performed on PBMCs. The clonotype was recovered from a woman under 30 in good health and CMV-seropositive. The chain has TRBV15 and TRBJ2-2; possible D gene TRBD1, 5 bases. The CDR3 protein is CATSRLQDTGELFF. CDR3 DNA: TGTGCCACCAGCAGACTACAGGACACCGGGGAGCTGTTTTTT. Combining the CDR3 with reference TRBV15 and TRBJ2-2 gives the whole variable domain DAMVIQNPRYQVTQFGKPVTLSCSQTLNHNVMYWYQQKSSQAPKLLFHYYDKDFNNEADTPDNFQSRRPNTSFCFLDIRSPGLGDTAMYLCATSRLQDTGELFFGEGSRLTVL.